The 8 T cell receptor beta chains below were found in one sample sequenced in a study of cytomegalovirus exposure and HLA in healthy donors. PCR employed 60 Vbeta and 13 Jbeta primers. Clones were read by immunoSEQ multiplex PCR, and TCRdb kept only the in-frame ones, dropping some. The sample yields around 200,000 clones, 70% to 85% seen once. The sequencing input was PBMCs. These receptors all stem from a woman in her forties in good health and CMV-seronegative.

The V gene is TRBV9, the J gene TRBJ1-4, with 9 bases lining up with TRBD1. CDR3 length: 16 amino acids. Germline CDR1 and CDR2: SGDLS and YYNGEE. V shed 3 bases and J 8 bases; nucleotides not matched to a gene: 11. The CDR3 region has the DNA TGTGCCAGCAGCGAGACAGGGGGACAGGGCGTAGAAAAACTGTTTTTT. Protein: CASSETGGQGVEKLFF.

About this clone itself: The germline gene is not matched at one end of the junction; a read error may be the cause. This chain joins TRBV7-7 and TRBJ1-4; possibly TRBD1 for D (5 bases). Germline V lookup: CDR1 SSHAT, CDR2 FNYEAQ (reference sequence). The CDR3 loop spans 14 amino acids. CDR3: CASSRKGQPEKLFF. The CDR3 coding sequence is TGTGCTAGCAGCCGAAAGGGGCAGCCTGAAAAACTGTTTTTT.

The CDR3 sequence is CASSGSLRGTKNIQYF. The CDR3 DNA reads TGTGCCAGCAGCGGATCACTACGAGGAACCAAAAACATTCAGTACTTC. This sequence joins TRBV9 and TRBJ2-4; D gene uncertain. The CDR3 is 16 amino acids. Trimming left V 3 bases short and J 2 bases short, with 15 bases between. CDR1 is SGDLS and CDR2 is YYNGEE in the germline V gene.

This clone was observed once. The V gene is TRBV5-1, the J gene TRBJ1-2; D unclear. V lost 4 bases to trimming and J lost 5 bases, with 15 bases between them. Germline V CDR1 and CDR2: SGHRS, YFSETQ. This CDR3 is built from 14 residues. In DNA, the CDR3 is TGCGCCAGCAGCCACGGTTTGTATGATTATGGCTACACCTTC. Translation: CASSHGLYDYGYTF.

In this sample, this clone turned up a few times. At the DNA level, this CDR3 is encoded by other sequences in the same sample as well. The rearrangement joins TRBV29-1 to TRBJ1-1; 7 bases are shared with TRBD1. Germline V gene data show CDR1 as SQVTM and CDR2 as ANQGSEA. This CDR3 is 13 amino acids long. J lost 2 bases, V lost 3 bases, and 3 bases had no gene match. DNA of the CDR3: TGCAGCGTTGAGGGACAGACTAACACTGAAGCTTTCTTT. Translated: CSVEGQTNTEAFF. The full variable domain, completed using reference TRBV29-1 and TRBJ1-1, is SAVISQKPSRDICQRGTSLTIQCQVDSQVTMMFWYRQQPGQSLTLIATANQGSEATYESGFVIDKFPISRPNLTFSTLTVSNMSPEDSSIYLCSVEGQTNTEAFFGQGTRLTVV.

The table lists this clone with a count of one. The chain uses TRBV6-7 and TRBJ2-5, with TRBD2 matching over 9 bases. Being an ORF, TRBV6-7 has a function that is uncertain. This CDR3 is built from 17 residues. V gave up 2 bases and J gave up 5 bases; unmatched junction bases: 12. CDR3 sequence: CASSYEDRRGGRETQYF. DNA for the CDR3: TGTGCCAGCAGTTACGAAGATCGGCGGGGGGGTAGGGAGACCCAGTACTTC.

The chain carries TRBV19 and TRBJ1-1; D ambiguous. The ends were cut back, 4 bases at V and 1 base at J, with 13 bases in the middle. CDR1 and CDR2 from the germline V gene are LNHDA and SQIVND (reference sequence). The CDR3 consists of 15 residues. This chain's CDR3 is CASSTYIPGNTEAFF. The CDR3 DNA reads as TGTGCCAGTAGTACTTATATACCGGGGAACACTGAAGCTTTCTTT. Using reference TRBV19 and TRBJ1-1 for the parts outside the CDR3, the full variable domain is DGGITQSPKYLFRKEGQNVTLSCEQNLNHDAMYWYRQDPGQGLRLIYYSQIVNDFQKGDIAEGYSVSREKKESFPLTVTSAQKNPTAFYLCASSTYIPGNTEAFFGQGTRLTVV.

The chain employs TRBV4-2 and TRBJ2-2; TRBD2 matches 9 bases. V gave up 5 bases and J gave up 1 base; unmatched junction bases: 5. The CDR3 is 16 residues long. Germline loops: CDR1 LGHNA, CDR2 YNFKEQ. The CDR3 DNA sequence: TGTGCCAGCAGCACAGTACTAGCGGGGAACACCGGGGAGCTGTTTTTT. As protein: CASSTVLAGNTGELFF.